This T cell receptor beta chain was profiled in a study of blood T cell repertoires in COVID-19. About the study: From the United States, Italy and Spain came samples of acute and convalescent COVID-19. Nucleic acid was either cDNA or gDNA, and it came from T cells, B-cell-depleted T cells, or PBMCs.

Authors' analysis steps: Researchers report that nucleated cell counts were estimated from reference gene primer amplification. Using immunoSEQ multiplex PCR, the repertoire was profiled, and TCRdb retains in-frame clones only, with some absent. That table furnishes V, J and clone size, whereas the DNA furnished D and trimming. The table shows around 51,000 clones, with around 86% occurring only once. V trimming: 5 bases; J trimming: 0 bases; junction bases outside the gene matches: 1. Germline loops: CDR1 SGHNT, CDR2 YENEEA. This CDR3 comprises 14 residues. This sequence originates from a woman over 75 with acute or convalescent COVID-19. The specimen was peripheral blood. This sequence joins TRBV11-3 and TRBJ2-1; 7 bases fit TRBD2. CDR3 sequence: CASSPGGSYNEQFF. The DNA for the CDR3 is TGTGCCAGCAGCCCGGGGGGCTCCTACAATGAGCAGTTCTTC. The full variable domain, with the rest looked up from reference TRBV11-3 and TRBJ2-1, is EAGVVQSPRYKIIEKKQPVAFWCNPISGHNTLYWYLQNLGQGPELLIRYENEEAVDDSQLPKDRFSAERLKGVDSTLKIQPAELGDSAVYLCASSPGGSYNEQFFGPGTRLTVL.